Below, one T cell receptor (beta chain) is given with its context. This sample was included in a study of cytomegalovirus exposure and HLA in healthy donors. Study summary: When 300 to 400 donors were genotyped, 81% of them were found to fall in the Caucasian-associated ancestry cluster.

Germline CDR1 reads SGHTS; CDR2 reads YDEGEE. Trimming removed 1 base from V and 4 bases from J, with 11 bases in between. The CDR3 has 14 residues. Participants comprised healthy donors of bone marrow. Amplification used 60 Vbeta primers and 13 Jbeta primers. Authors' processing steps: Tens of millions of unique TCR beta chains, about 12 million shared, were counted in a later analysis. Here immunoSEQ multiplex PCR was the method, and the copy in TCRdb shows in-frame clones only, minus some. That table supplies the V and J calls and clone size; D and trimming were determined from the DNA. Here the sample spans about 150,000 clones, roughly 70% being singletons.

This sequence originates from a woman in her forties in good health and CMV-seronegative. Input material: PBMCs. The V call is TRBV5-8, the J call TRBJ1-2; D unclear. CDR3 protein: CASSLSSASYGYTF. The CDR3 region has the DNA TGTGCCAGCAGCTTGTCGTCCGCTAGCTATGGCTACACCTTC.